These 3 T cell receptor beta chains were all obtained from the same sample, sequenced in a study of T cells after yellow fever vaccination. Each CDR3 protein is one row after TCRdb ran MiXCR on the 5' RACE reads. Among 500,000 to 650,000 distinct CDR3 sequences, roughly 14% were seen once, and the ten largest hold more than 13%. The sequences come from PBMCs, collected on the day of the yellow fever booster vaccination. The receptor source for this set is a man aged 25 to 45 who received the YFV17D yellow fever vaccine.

The DNA of the CDR3 is TGTGCCTGGAGCCGGGACAGAGGCAATCAGCCCCAGCATTTT. Protein sequence: CAWSRDRGNQPQHF. The rearrangement uses TRBV30 and TRBJ1-5; TRBD1 matches at 7 bases. V gave up 3 bases and J gave up 2 bases; unmatched junction bases: 4. CDR1 is GTSNPN, CDR2 SVGIG, per germline (reference sequence). The CDR3 runs to 14 residues.

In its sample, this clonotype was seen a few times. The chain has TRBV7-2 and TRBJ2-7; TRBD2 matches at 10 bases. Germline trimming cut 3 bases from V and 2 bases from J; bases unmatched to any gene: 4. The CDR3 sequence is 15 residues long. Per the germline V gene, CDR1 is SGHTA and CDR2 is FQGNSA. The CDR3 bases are TGTGCCAGCAGCTTTTCTAGCGGGAGTCCCTACGAGCAGTACTTC. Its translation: CASSFSSGSPYEQYF. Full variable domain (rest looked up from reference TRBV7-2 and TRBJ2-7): GAGVSQSPSNKVTEKGKDVELRCDPISGHTALYWYRQSLGQGLEFLIYFQGNSAPDKSGLPSDRFSAERTGGSVSTLTIQRTQQEDSAVYLCASSFSSGSPYEQYFGPGTRLTVT.

CDR3: CASSSQLAGGLTDTQYF. As DNA, the CDR3 is TGTGCCAGCAGTTCCCAACTAGCGGGAGGCCTCACAGATACGCAGTATTTT. V is TRBV28 and J is TRBJ2-3, with TRBD2 matching over 12 bases. The ends lost 4 bases at V and 2 bases at J; junction bases unmatched: 7. This CDR3 region has 17 residues. Germline V gene sequence: CDR1 MDHEN, CDR2 SYDVKM.